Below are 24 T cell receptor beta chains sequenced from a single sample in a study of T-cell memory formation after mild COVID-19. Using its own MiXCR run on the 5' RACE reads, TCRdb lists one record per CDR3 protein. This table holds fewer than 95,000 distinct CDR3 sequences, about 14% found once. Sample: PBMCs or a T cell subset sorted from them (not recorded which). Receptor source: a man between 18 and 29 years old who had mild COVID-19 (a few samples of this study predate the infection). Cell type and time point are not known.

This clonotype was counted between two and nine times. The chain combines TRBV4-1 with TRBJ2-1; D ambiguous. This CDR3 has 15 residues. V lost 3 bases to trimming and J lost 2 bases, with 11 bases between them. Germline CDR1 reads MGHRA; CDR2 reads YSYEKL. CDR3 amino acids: CASSQALHPYNEQFF. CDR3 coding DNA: TGCGCCAGCAGCCAGGCTCTCCACCCCTACAATGAGCAGTTCTTC.

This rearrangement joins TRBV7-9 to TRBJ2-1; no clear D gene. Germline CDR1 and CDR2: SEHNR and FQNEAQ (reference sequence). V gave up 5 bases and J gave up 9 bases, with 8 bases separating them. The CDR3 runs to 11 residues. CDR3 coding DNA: TGTGCCAGCAGCCACGGTGGTGAGCAGTTCTTC. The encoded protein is CASSHGGEQFF.

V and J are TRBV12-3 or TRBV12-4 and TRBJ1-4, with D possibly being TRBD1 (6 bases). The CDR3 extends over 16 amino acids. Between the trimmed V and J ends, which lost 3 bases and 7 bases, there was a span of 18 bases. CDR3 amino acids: CASSFMWGRLGEKLFF. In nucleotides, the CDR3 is TGTGCCAGCAGTTTCATGTGGGGGCGCTTAGGTGAAAAACTGTTTTTT.

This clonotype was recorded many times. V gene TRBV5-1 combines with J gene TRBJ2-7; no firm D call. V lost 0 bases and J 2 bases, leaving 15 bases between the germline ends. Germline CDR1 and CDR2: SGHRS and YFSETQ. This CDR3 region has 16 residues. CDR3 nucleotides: TGCGCCAGCAGCTTGGTCCCGGACCAGACTCCCTACGAGCAGTACTTC. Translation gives CASSLVPDQTPYEQYF. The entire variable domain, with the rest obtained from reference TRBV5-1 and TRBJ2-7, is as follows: KAGVTQTPRYLIKTRGQQVTLSCSPISGHRSVSWYQQTPGQGLQFLFEYFSETQRNKGNFPGRFSGRQFSNSRSEMNVSTLELGDSALYLCASSLVPDQTPYEQYFGPGTRLTVT.

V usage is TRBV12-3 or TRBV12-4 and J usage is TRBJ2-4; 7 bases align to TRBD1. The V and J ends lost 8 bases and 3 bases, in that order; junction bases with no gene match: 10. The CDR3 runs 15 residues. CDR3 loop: CASEGRGRDKNIQYF. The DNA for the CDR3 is TGTGCCAGCGAGGGAAGGGGGCGTGACAAAAACATTCAGTACTTC.

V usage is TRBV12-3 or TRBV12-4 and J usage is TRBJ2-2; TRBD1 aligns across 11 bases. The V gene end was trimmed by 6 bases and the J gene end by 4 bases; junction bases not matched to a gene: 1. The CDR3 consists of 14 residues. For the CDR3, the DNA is TGTGCCAGCAGGGGACAGGGGGGCACCGGGGAGCTGTTTTTT. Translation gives CASRGQGGTGELFF.

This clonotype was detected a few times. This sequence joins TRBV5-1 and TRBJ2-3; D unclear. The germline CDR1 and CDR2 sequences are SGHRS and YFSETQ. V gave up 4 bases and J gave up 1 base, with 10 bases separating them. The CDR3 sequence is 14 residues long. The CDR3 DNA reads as TGCGCCAGCAGCGAGATCTTTCGCACAGATACGCAGTATTTT. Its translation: CASSEIFRTDTQYF.

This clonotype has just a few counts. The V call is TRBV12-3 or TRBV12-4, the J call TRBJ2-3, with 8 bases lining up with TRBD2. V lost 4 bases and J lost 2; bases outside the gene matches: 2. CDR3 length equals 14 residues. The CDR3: CASSSGGPTDTQYF. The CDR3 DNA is TGTGCCAGCAGTTCGGGGGGGCCCACAGATACGCAGTATTTT.

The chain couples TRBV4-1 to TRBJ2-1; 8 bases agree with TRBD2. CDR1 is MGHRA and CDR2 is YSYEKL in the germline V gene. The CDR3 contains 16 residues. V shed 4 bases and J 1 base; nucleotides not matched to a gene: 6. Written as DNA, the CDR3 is TGCGCCAGCAGCCCCGGGGGGGTTAGTTCCTACAATGAGCAGTTCTTC. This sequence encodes CASSPGGVSSYNEQFF.

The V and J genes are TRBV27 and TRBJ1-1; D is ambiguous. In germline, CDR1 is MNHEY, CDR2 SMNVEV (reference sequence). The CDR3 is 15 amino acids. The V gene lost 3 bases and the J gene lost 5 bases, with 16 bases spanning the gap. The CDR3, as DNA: TGTGCCAGCAGTTTGACCGGGAGGGTGCGGACTGAAGCTTTCTTT. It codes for CASSLTGRVRTEAFF.

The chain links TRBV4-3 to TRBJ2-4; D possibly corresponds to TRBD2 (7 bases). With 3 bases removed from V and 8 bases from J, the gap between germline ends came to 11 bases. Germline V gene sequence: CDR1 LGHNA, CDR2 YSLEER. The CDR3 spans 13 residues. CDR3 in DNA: TGCGCCAGCAGCCAGGGGGGGGGCTACATTCAGTACTTC. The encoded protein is CASSQGGGYIQYF.

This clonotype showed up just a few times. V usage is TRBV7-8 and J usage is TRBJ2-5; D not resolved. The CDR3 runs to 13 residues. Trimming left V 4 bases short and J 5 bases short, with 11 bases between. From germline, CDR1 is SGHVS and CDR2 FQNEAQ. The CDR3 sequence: CASSSPPRETQYF. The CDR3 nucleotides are TGTGCCAGCAGCTCTCCTCCGCGGGAGACCCAGTACTTC.

CDR3 sequence (DNA): TGTGCCAGCAGTTTGGGAGGGGCGGCAGATACGCAGTATTTT. It is translated as CASSLGGAADTQYF. The rearrangement links TRBV12-3 or TRBV12-4 to TRBJ2-3, with 7 bases aligning to TRBD2. The CDR3 totals 14 residues. J was trimmed by 4 bases and V by 3 bases; bases with no gene match: 4.

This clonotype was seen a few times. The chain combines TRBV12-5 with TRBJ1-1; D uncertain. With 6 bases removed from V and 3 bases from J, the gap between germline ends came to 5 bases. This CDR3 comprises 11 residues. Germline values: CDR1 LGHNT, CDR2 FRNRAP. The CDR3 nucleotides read TGTGCTAGTGGGGACTACACTGAAGCTTTCTTT. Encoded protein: CASGDYTEAFF.

The CDR3, as DNA: TGTGCCAGCAGATACTTAGCGGGGGGGCGTGAGACCCAGTACTTC. Its protein is CASRYLAGGRETQYF. The V and J genes are TRBV5-6 and TRBJ2-5; 11 bases fit TRBD2. V gave up 5 bases and J gave up 5 bases; unmatched junction bases: 8. CDR1 and CDR2 from the germline V gene are SGHDT and YYEEEE. CDR3 length equals 15 residues.

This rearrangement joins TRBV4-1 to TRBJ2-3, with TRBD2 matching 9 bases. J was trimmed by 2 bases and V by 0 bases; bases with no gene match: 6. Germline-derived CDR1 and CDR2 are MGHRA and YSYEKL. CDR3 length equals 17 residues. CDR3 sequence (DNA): TGCGCCAGCAGCCAAGACCGGCGCGGGGGGGACACAGATACGCAGTATTTT. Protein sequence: CASSQDRRGGDTDTQYF.

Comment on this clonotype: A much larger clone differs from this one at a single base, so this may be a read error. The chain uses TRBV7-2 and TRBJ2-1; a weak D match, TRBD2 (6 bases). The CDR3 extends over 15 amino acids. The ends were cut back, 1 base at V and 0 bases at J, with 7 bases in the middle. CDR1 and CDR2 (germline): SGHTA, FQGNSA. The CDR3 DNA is TGTGCCAGCAGCTTAGGGAGGGTCTCCTACAATGAGCAGTTCTTC. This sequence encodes CASSLGRVSYNEQFF.

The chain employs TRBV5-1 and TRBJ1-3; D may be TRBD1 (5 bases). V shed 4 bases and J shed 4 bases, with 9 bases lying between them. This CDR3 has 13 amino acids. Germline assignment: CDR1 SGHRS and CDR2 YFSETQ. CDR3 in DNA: TGCGCCAGCAGCAACCAGGGCGGAAACACCATATATTTT. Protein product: CASSNQGGNTIYF.

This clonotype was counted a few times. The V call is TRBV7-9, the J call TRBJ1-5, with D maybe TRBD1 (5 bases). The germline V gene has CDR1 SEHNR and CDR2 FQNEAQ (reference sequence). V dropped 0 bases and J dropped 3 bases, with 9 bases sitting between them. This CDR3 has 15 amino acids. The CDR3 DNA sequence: TGTGCCAGCAGCTTAGCAGGGGCCGACAATCAGCCCCAGCATTTT. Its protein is CASSLAGADNQPQHF.

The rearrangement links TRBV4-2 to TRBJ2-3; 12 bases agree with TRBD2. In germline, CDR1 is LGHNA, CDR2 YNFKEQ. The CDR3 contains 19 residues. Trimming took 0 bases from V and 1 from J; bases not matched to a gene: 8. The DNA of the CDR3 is TGTGCCAGCAGCCAAGATGGGCTAGCGGGGGGGCCTGGCACAGATACGCAGTATTTT. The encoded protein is CASSQDGLAGGPGTDTQYF.

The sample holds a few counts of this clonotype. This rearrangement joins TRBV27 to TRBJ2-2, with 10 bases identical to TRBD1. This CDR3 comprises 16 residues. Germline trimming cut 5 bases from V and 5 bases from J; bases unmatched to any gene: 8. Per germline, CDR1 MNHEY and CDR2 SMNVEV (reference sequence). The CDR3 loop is CASSPWTGGETGELFF. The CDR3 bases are TGTGCCAGCAGTCCATGGACAGGGGGAGAGACCGGGGAGCTGTTTTTT.

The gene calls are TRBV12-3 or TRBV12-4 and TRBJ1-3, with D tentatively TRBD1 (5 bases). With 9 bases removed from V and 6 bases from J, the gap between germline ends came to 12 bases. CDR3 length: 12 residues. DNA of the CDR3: TGTGCCAGTAGGGGACTGCCAAACACCATATATTTT. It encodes CASRGLPNTIYF.

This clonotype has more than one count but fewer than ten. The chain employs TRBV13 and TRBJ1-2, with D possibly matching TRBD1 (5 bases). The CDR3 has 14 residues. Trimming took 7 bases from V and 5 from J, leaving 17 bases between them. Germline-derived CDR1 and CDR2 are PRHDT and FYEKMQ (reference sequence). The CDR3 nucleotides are TGTGCCAGCACCGTAGGCAGGGCTGGGTATGGCTACACCTTC. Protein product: CASTVGRAGYGYTF.

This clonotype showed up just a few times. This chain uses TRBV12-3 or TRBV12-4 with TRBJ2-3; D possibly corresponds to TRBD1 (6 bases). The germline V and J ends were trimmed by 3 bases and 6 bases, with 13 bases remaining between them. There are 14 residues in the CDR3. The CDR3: CASSFGGRSDTQYF. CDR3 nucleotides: TGTGCCAGCAGTTTTGGGGGCCGGTCGGATACGCAGTATTTT.